Shown below are 5 T cell receptor beta chains from a single sample sequenced in a study of CD8 T cells in Susac syndrome. RNA amounts of about 0.5 to 1 ug underwent reverse transcription with random hexamers. TCRdb redid the calling of the immunoSEQ multiplex PCR reads with MiXCR, one entry per CDR3 protein. The sample lists fewer than 250,000 distinct CDR3 sequences, 92% occurring once. Sequencing used CD8+ T cells from PBMCs. The receptor source for this set is a human donor with multiple sclerosis.

This chain links TRBV5-1 with TRBJ2-3; no reliable D call. In germline, CDR1 is SGHRS, CDR2 YFSETQ. CDR3 size: 13 residues. The ends were cut back, 2 bases at V and 2 bases at J, with 6 bases in the middle. The CDR3 region is CASSFETTDTQYF. The CDR3 coding sequence is TGCGCCAGCAGCTTTGAAACCACAGATACGCAGTATTTT.

This clonotype was detected once. The chain links TRBV13 to TRBJ1-1; no firm D call. The V end lost 2 bases, the J end lost 7 bases, and 8 bases lay between the germline ends. CDR3 length: 12 residues. The germline gives CDR1 PRHDT, CDR2 FYEKMQ (reference sequence). The CDR3 nucleotides are TGTGCCAGCAGCTTATCGGGGATTGAAGCTTTCTTT. This encodes CASSLSGIEAFF.

This clonotype was observed a few times. This sequence joins TRBV25-1 and TRBJ2-5; D unresolved. This CDR3 has 14 residues. Per germline, CDR1 MGHDK and CDR2 SYGVNS. V was trimmed by 5 bases and J by 0 bases, leaving 10 bases between them. CDR3 residues: CASSTYRDQETQYF. In DNA form, the CDR3 reads TGTGCCAGCAGTACCTACCGTGACCAAGAGACCCAGTACTTC.

V gene TRBV9 combines with J gene TRBJ2-7, with a possible D match to TRBD2 (6 bases). The germline V gene has CDR1 SGDLS and CDR2 YYNGEE. CDR3 size: 15 residues. Trimming shortened V by 4 bases and J by 2 bases, and 16 bases separated the two germline ends. CDR3 region: CASSQGGTGAYEQYF. The DNA for the CDR3 is TGTGCCAGCAGCCAAGGTGGGACGGGGGCCTACGAGCAGTACTTC. Based on the CDR3 plus reference TRBV9 and TRBJ2-7, the full variable domain is DSGVTQTPKHLITATGQRVTLRCSPRSGDLSVYWYQQSLDQGLQFLIQYYNGEERAKGNILERFSAQQFPDLHSELNLSSLELGDSALYFCASSQGGTGAYEQYFGPGTRLTVT.

The V gene is TRBV9, the J gene TRBJ2-1; D remains ambiguous. The CDR3 consists of 13 residues. Trimming took off 3 bases at V and 3 bases at J, with 7 bases between the two ends. Germline V gives CDR1 SGDLS, CDR2 YYNGEE. The CDR3 region is CASSADDYNEQFF. CDR3 DNA sequence: TGTGCCAGCAGCGCCGACGACTACAATGAGCAGTTCTTC. Together with reference TRBV9 and TRBJ2-1, the CDR3 gives the full variable domain: DSGVTQTPKHLITATGQRVTLRCSPRSGDLSVYWYQQSLDQGLQFLIQYYNGEERAKGNILERFSAQQFPDLHSELNLSSLELGDSALYFCASSADDYNEQFFGPGTRLTVL.